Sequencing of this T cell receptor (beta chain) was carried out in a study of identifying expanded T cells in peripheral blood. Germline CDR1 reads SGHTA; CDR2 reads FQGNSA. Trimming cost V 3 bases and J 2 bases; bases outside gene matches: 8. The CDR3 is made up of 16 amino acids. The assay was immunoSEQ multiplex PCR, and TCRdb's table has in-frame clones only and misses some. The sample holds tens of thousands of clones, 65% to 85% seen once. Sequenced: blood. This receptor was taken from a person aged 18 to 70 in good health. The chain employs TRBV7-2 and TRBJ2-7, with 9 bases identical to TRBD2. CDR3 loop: CASSLGSGGSAYEQYF. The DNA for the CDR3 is TGTGCCAGCAGCTTGGGTAGCGGGGGTTCTGCCTACGAGCAGTACTTC.